The clone carrying this T cell receptor beta chain was seen a few times. Germline V lookup: CDR1 LGHNA, CDR2 YSLEER. The CDR3 covers 17 residues. V lost 0 bases to trimming and J lost 6 bases, with 20 bases between them. Full-length variable regions came from constant-region reverse primers plus semi-nested Nested Universal Primer A PCR. MiXCR was run by TCRdb on the 5' RACE reads, yielding one entry per CDR3 protein. The profile covers about 40,000 distinct CDR3 sequences, with approximately 30% appearing a single time and approximately 4.1% taken by the ten largest. The sequenced sample was tumor-infiltrating memory CD4+ T cells sorted from the breast tumor. Subset meaning: memory CD4+ T cells, CD4+CD45RO+CD25-. The sequence was obtained from a female donor with breast cancer. This chain links TRBV4-3 with TRBJ1-1; no reliable D call. The CDR3 spells CASSQEGARDPAAEAFF. CDR3 DNA: TGCGCCAGCAGCCAAGAGGGCGCCCGGGATCCAGCGGCTGAAGCTTTCTTT.